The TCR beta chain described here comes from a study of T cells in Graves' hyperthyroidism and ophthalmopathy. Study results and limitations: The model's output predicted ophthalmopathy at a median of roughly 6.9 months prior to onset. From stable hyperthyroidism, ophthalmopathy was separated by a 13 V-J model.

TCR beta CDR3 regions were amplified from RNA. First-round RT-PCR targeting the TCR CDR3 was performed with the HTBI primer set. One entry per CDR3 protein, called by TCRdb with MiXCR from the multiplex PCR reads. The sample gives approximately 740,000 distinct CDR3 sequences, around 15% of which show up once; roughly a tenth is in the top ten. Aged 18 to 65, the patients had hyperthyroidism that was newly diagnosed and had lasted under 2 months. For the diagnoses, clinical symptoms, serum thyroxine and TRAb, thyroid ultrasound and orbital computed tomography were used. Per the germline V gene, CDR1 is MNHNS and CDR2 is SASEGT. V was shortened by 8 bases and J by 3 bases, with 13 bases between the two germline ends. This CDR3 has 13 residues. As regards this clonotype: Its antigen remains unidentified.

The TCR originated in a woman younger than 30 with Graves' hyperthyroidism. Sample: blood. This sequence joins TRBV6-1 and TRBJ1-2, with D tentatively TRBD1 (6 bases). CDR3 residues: CASWTRGHYGYTF. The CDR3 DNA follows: TGTGCCAGCTGGACCAGGGGCCACTATGGCTACACCTTC.